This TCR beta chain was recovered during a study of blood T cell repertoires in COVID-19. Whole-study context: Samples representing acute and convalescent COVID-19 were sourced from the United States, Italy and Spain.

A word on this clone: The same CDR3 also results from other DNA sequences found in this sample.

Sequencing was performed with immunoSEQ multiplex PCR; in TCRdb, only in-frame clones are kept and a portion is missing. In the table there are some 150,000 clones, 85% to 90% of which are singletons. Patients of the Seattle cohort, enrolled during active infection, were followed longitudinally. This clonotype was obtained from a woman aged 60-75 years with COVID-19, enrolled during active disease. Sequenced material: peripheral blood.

The CDR3 is CAWSPQGNSPLHF. The CDR3 DNA sequence: TGTGCCTGGAGTCCCCAGGGGAATTCACCCCTCCACTTT. V usage is TRBV30 and J usage is TRBJ1-6; possibly TRBD1 for D (6 bases). The germline V and J ends were trimmed by 2 bases and 7 bases, with 9 bases remaining between them. CDR3 length: 13 residues. Germline CDR1 GTSNPN, CDR2 SVGIG (reference sequence).